A selection of T cell receptor beta chains follows, all from one sample in a study of cytomegalovirus exposure and HLA in healthy donors. TCRdb's table, derived via immunoSEQ multiplex PCR, lists solely in-frame clones and lacks some. The sample has some 80,000 clones; approximately 60% are singletons. The sequenced material came from PBMCs. The receptor source for this set is a male donor in good health and CMV-seropositive. Each CDR3 is given without its conserved first and last residue. A D gene is named only where the DNA matches it firmly. Clone size is shown for a subset of rows, as once, few, many or a class of expanded clone.

. | TRBV5-6 | few | ASSLARQLNQPQH
. | TRBV6-1 | . | ASSDTGEQF
. | TRBV7-6 | . | ASSSWEGGNIQY
. | TRBV7-9 | . | ASSPSVETQY
TRBD1 | TRBV19 | . | ATTTGGLGNSPLH
. | TRBV29-1 | . | SVAHRGANVLT
. | TRBV27 | . | ASSPSPAGYQPQH
TRBD2 | TRBV9 | . | ATRPGGERTGELF
. | TRBV29-1 | . | SVETGIGTGELF
TRBD2 | TRBV5-1 | . | ASSLVLAGGRREHEQY
. | TRBV30 | few | AWSEESLNEKLF
TRBD1 | TRBV2 | . | ASGGQDSMNTEAF
TRBD1 | TRBV19 | few | ASSTGTGVYNTEAF
. | TRBV29-1 | . | SALRGSTEAF
TRBD2 | TRBV5-4 | . | GTSGLTGELF
. | TRBV5-1 | few | ASSLNVGALDEQY
TRBD1 | TRBV19 | once | ASMRGRNPSGNTIY
. | TRBV5-5 | . | ASSPLSARGTEAF
. | TRBV9 | . | ASSALPFGSEKLF
TRBD1 | TRBV19 | . | ASIQPGGVRNTEAF
. | TRBV7-9 | . | ASSSSSRGQSHPYEQY
. | TRBV29-1 | . | SVYGSYEQY
. | TRBV2 | . | ASSETPRSSYEQY
. | TRBV6-5 | . | ASRSSGQTGELF
TRBD1 | TRBV6-6 | . | ASTISGQGAEQY
. | TRBV6-1 | . | ASNLNGRNTYEQY
. | TRBV9 | . | ASSVDEENEQF
TRBD1 | TRBV5-4 | . | ASTGTEQETQY
TRBD2 | TRBV7-2 | . | ASSSILGLAAGNEQF
. | TRBV4-2 | . | ASSQDPAGVGYT
TRBD1 | TRBV2 | . | ASRSRGQGNQPQH
TRBD1 | TRBV7-9 | few | ASSSTGSHNEQF
. | TRBV2 | . | ASPWESTDTQY
TRBD1 | TRBV28 | few | ASTPGQGIRPLEKLF
TRBD2 | TRBV6-6 | . | ASRRLAGGTGETQY
. | TRBV19 | . | ASSIDGGSYEQY
. | TRBV12-5 | . | ASVADSNYGYT
TRBD2 | TRBV6-5 | . | ASSLSGNTGDTQY
. | TRBV28 | . | ASSPSTAGELF
. | TRBV5-5 | few | ASSLYGEKLF
TRBD1 | TRBV19 | few | ASSQGTVYGYT
TRBD1 | TRBV15 | . | ATRQGRVTGELF